Below are 29 T cell receptor beta chains sequenced from a single sample in a study of cytomegalovirus exposure and HLA in healthy donors. TCRdb's copy holds only in-frame clones and misses some; the assay was immunoSEQ multiplex PCR. This sample has about 280,000 clones; approximately 88% occur once, and the top ten carry approximately 0.9%. The sample taken for sequencing was PBMCs. These receptor sequences come from a woman younger than 30 in good health and CMV-seronegative.

This sequence joins TRBV4-3 and TRBJ2-1; D possibly corresponds to TRBD1 (6 bases). CDR1 is LGHNA, CDR2 YSLEER, per germline. Trimming removed 0 bases at V and 4 bases at J, with 10 bases between. CDR3 length equals 15 residues. CDR3 sequence: CASSQDGDTYNEQFF. The CDR3 bases are TGCGCCAGCAGCCAAGATGGGGACACATACAATGAGCAGTTCTTC.

The CDR3 sequence: CASNLYSNQPQHF. CDR3 nucleotide sequence: TGTGCCAGCAATTTGTATAGCAATCAGCCCCAGCATTTT. This chain uses TRBV6-6 with TRBJ1-5; D gene unclear. V shed 7 bases and J shed 0 bases, with 7 bases lying between them. There are 13 residues in the CDR3. Germline lookup yields CDR1 MNHNY and CDR2 SVGAGI (reference sequence).

V usage is TRBV19 and J usage is TRBJ1-2, with TRBD1 matching over 10 bases. The V gene end was trimmed by 4 bases and the J gene end by 2 bases; junction bases not matched to a gene: 4. The CDR3 loop spans 15 amino acids. CDR1 and CDR2 (germline): LNHDA, SQIVND (reference sequence). Here the CDR3 DNA reads TGTGCCAGTAGTACCGGGACAGGGGCCAACTATGGCTACACCTTC. It encodes CASSTGTGANYGYTF.

The gene calls are TRBV27 and TRBJ2-3; the match to TRBD2 covers 9 bases. The CDR3 is 19 residues long. The J segment lost 6 bases and the V segment lost 7 bases, leaving 23 bases of the junction unmatched. The germline V gene has CDR1 MNHEY and CDR2 SMNVEV (reference sequence). The CDR3 sequence: CASMALGLAGPGGSDTQYF. CDR3 nucleotides: TGTGCCAGCATGGCCCTGGGGCTAGCGGGACCCGGGGGATCGGATACGCAGTATTTT.

V gene TRBV29-1 combines with J gene TRBJ1-1, with D possibly TRBD1 on 5 matching bases. The CDR3 has 14 residues. Germline assignment: CDR1 SQVTM and CDR2 ANQGSEA. CDR3: CRARIIGVNTEAFF. The CDR3 nucleotides are TGCAGGGCGCGCATAATAGGGGTGAACACTGAAGCTTTCTTT.

The chain is built from TRBV6-5 and TRBJ2-1; 9 positions agree with TRBD2. The CDR3 is made up of 16 amino acids. J lost 7 bases, V lost 1 base, and 8 bases had no gene match. The V gene's germline CDR1 is MNHEY and CDR2 SVGAGI. Here the CDR3 DNA reads TGTGCCAGCAGTTACTTTAGCGGGAGAAAGGATAATGAGCAGTTCTTC. This codes for CASSYFSGRKDNEQFF.

The table lists this clone with a few counts. The genes are TRBV5-6 and TRBJ2-1, with 8 bases fitting TRBD1. The junction had 2 bases not matched to a gene; V was cut back by 0 bases and J by 15 bases. Germline values: CDR1 SGHDT, CDR2 YYEEEE. The CDR3 extends over 11 amino acids. The CDR3 DNA sequence: TGTGCCAGCAGCTTGGGGACAGGGAGGTTCTTC. Protein: CASSLGTGRFF.

The rearrangement joins TRBV13 to TRBJ1-2, with D perhaps TRBD1 (5 bases). There are 13 residues in the CDR3. Germline CDR1 and CDR2: PRHDT and FYEKMQ (reference sequence). Trimming removed 1 base at V and 8 bases at J, with 11 bases between. The CDR3 sequence: CASSLAGIGGYTF. The DNA of the CDR3 is TGTGCCAGCAGCTTAGCAGGGATCGGGGGCTACACCTTC.

This clone was detected once. V and J are TRBV25-1 and TRBJ2-1, with D perhaps matching TRBD2 (5 bases). V lost 2 bases and J lost 8, with 16 bases in between. The CDR3 consists of 15 residues. Germline assignment: CDR1 MGHDK and CDR2 SYGVNS. The CDR3 bases are TGTGCCAGCAGTGAAATCGCGGGTGTACGGTATGAGCAGTTCTTC. It encodes CASSEIAGVRYEQFF.

V usage is TRBV28 and J usage is TRBJ2-1; 8 bases align to TRBD2. J was trimmed by 4 bases and V by 5 bases; bases with no gene match: 13. The CDR3 loop spans 17 amino acids. Germline V gene sequence: CDR1 MDHEN, CDR2 SYDVKM. This CDR3 reads CASSHNVGLAGYNEQFF. CDR3 nucleotide sequence: TGTGCCAGCAGTCACAACGTCGGGCTAGCGGGTTACAATGAGCAGTTCTTC.

This clone was recorded a few times. This chain uses TRBV9 with TRBJ1-2; unclear D gene. This CDR3 contains 15 residues. V lost 3 bases and J lost 0, with 12 bases in between. In germline, CDR1 is SGDLS, CDR2 YYNGEE. CDR3 nucleotide sequence: TGTGCCAGCAGCGCCTATCAGGAGGCTAACTATGGCTACACCTTC. It encodes CASSAYQEANYGYTF.

This chain uses TRBV15 with TRBJ2-1, with TRBD2 matching 9 bases. In germline, CDR1 is LNHNV, CDR2 YYDKDF (reference sequence). The CDR3 extends over 18 amino acids. V was pared by 5 bases and J by 1 base, with 12 bases of the junction left unmatched. CDR3 DNA: TGTGCCACCAGCGCCCGGGGAGCGGGAGGAAGGTCCTACAATGAGCAGTTCTTC. This gives the protein CATSARGAGGRSYNEQFF.

The gene calls are TRBV18 and TRBJ1-5; D might be TRBD1 (5 bases). V gave up 3 bases and J gave up 0 bases, with 9 bases separating them. Germline assignment: CDR1 KGHSH and CDR2 LQKENI. This CDR3 is 15 amino acids long. CDR3 nucleotide sequence: TGTGCCAGCTCACCTATAGGGGCTAGCAATCAGCCCCAGCATTTT. Amino acids: CASSPIGASNQPQHF. Drawing the rest from reference TRBV18 and TRBJ1-5, the complete variable domain is NAGVMQNPRHLVRRRGQEARLRCSPMKGHSHVYWYRQLPEEGLKFMVYLQKENIIDESGMPKERFSAEFPKEGPSILRIQQVVRGDSAAYFCASSPIGASNQPQHFGDGTRLSIL.

Only one count was recorded for this clone. The gene calls are TRBV6-5 and TRBJ2-7; 9 nucleotides agree with TRBD2. Germline V gene sequence: CDR1 MNHEY, CDR2 SVGAGI. CDR3 length: 16 amino acids. With V trimmed by 3 bases and J by 7 bases, 13 bases remained unmatched. The CDR3 nucleotides read TGTGCCAGCAGTTATAGGGTATTAGCGGGAGTGAGGGAGCAGTACTTC. This translates into CASSYRVLAGVREQYF.

The CDR3 region is CASSHPTSGTPDTQYF. For the CDR3, the DNA is TGTGCCAGCAGCCATCCGACTAGCGGGACGCCAGATACGCAGTATTTT. This chain joins TRBV28 and TRBJ2-3; 11 bases align to TRBD2. The V gene's germline CDR1 is MDHEN and CDR2 SYDVKM. Germline trimming cut 6 bases from V and 4 bases from J; bases unmatched to any gene: 9. This CDR3 comprises 16 residues. The full variable domain, its missing parts supplied by reference TRBV28 and TRBJ2-3, is DVKVTQSSRYLVKRTGEKVFLECVQDMDHENMFWYRQDPGLGLRLIYFSYDVKMKEKGDIPEGYSVSREKKERFSLILESASTNQTSMYLCASSHPTSGTPDTQYFGPGTRLTVL.

The V call is TRBV6-5, the J call TRBJ2-7; weak D call: TRBD1 (6 bases). The length of the CDR3 is 13 residues. The germline CDR1 and CDR2 sequences are MNHEY and SVGAGI. V was clipped by 7 bases and J by 5 bases, with 15 bases between them. The CDR3 DNA follows: TGTGCCAGCAAGTTGGGCAGGGGCCACGAGCAGTACTTC. Encoded protein: CASKLGRGHEQYF.

The chain uses TRBV6-5 and TRBJ2-6; D is unclear. V lost 2 bases and J 4 bases, leaving 12 bases between the germline ends. Germline assignment: CDR1 MNHEY and CDR2 SVGAGI. The CDR3 spans 16 residues. CDR3 loop: CASSYEAPEGANVLTF. The CDR3 DNA reads TGTGCCAGCAGTTACGAGGCTCCGGAGGGGGCCAACGTCCTGACTTTC.

The V and J genes are TRBV2 and TRBJ1-2; D is uncertain. The CDR3 length is 14 residues. Deletions cut 3 bases from V and 3 bases from J, with 11 bases between. CDR1 and CDR2 (germline): SNHLY, FYNNEI. The CDR3 is CASSENMADYGYTF. DNA of the CDR3: TGTGCCAGCAGTGAGAATATGGCGGACTATGGCTACACCTTC. The whole variable domain, filled in from reference TRBV2 and TRBJ1-2, reads EPEVTQTPSHQVTQMGQEVILRCVPISNHLYFYWYRQILGQKVEFLVSFYNNEISEKSEIFDDQFSVERPDGSNFTLKIRSTKLEDSAMYFCASSENMADYGYTFGSGTRLTVV.

This sequence joins TRBV2 and TRBJ2-7; 7 bases are shared with TRBD1. Germline CDR1 is SNHLY and CDR2 is FYNNEI. The CDR3 totals 14 residues. J gave up 6 bases and V 6 bases, and 11 bases lay outside the gene matches. CDR3 coding DNA: TGTGCCAGCAGCCTGACCAACAGGGGCAGCGAGCAGTACTTC. It encodes CASSLTNRGSEQYF. The full variable domain, with the rest looked up from reference TRBV2 and TRBJ2-7, is EPEVTQTPSHQVTQMGQEVILRCVPISNHLYFYWYRQILGQKVEFLVSFYNNEISEKSEIFDDQFSVERPDGSNFTLKIRSTKLEDSAMYFCASSLTNRGSEQYFGPGTRLTVT.

The chain links TRBV27 to TRBJ2-7; 7 bases line up with TRBD2. Losses at the gene ends were 9 bases for V and 3 bases for J; bases not matched to a gene: 8. The germline gives CDR1 MNHEY, CDR2 SMNVEV (reference sequence). The CDR3 covers 13 residues. Here the CDR3 DNA reads TGTGCCAGAGGACTAGTTTTCAGCTACGAGCAGTACTTC. Its protein product is CARGLVFSYEQYF.

This clone was counted only a few times. This chain joins TRBV28 and TRBJ2-7; 9 bases align to TRBD2. V lost 4 bases and J lost 12; bases outside the gene matches: 16. There are 15 residues in the CDR3. Germline values: CDR1 MDHEN, CDR2 SYDVKM. DNA for the CDR3: TGTGCCAGCAGTTCGACCGGGACTAGCCTTCGTTCGGGGTACTTC. Its protein product is CASSSTGTSLRSGYF.

The chain employs TRBV28 and TRBJ2-7; D not certain. The CDR3 is 12 amino acids. The V gene lost 4 bases and the J gene lost 2 bases, with 6 bases spanning the gap. The germline gives CDR1 MDHEN, CDR2 SYDVKM. CDR3 loop: CASSSPAYEQYF. DNA of the CDR3: TGTGCCAGCAGTTCACCGGCCTACGAGCAGTACTTC.

The chain couples TRBV16 to TRBJ2-7; D is possibly TRBD1 (5 bases). The V gene's germline CDR1 is KGHSY and CDR2 FQNENV. The CDR3 totals 15 residues. V was cut by 0 bases and J by 3 bases, with 12 bases left in between. The CDR3: CASSQSAGSSYEQYF. CDR3 DNA sequence: TGTGCCAGCAGCCAATCTGCAGGGTCCAGCTACGAGCAGTACTTC.

The genes are TRBV27 and TRBJ2-7, with D possibly matching TRBD1 (6 bases). Between the trimmed V and J ends, which lost 3 bases and 3 bases, there was a span of 12 bases. Germline CDR1 reads MNHEY; CDR2 reads SMNVEV (reference sequence). The CDR3 has 14 amino acids. This chain's CDR3 is CASSFGQQFYEQYF. Here the CDR3 DNA reads TGTGCCAGCAGTTTTGGACAGCAGTTCTACGAGCAGTACTTC.

This chain uses TRBV6-4 with TRBJ1-2; D may be TRBD1 (5 bases). CDR1 is MRHNA, CDR2 SNTAGT, per germline. Trimming took off 0 bases at V and 8 bases at J, with 7 bases between the two ends. The CDR3 spans 12 residues. Here the CDR3 DNA reads TGTGCCAGCAGTGACTCTGGGGCCGGCTACACCTTC. Its protein product is CASSDSGAGYTF.

The gene calls are TRBV5-1 and TRBJ2-6; D is possibly TRBD1 (5 bases). The length of the CDR3 is 17 residues. Trimming removed 0 bases at V and 0 bases at J, with 10 bases between. Germline CDR1 SGHRS, CDR2 YFSETQ. CDR3: CASSLVPGNSGANVLTF. The CDR3 nucleotides read TGCGCCAGCAGCTTGGTACCAGGGAACTCTGGGGCCAACGTCCTGACTTTC.

This clone was observed a few times. This chain uses TRBV29-1 with TRBJ2-2; D gene unclear. The V and J ends lost 3 bases and 5 bases respectively, with 7 bases between them. Germline assignment: CDR1 SQVTM and CDR2 ANQGSEA. CDR3 length: 12 residues. CDR3 DNA: TGCAGCGTTGACTCCCGTACCGGGGAGCTGTTTTTT. Its protein product is CSVDSRTGELFF.

V gene TRBV5-4 combines with J gene TRBJ1-1, with 9 bases aligning to TRBD1. In germline, CDR1 is SGHNT, CDR2 YYREEE (reference sequence). Trimming at V came to 4 bases and at J to 6 bases, leaving 4 bases not matched to a gene. The CDR3 spans 13 residues. The CDR3 region is CASSRTGVPEAFF. The CDR3 DNA follows: TGTGCCAGCAGCCGGACAGGGGTCCCTGAAGCTTTCTTT.

The V call is TRBV11-2, the J call TRBJ2-3; no clear D. Germline V CDR1 and CDR2: SGHAT, FQNNGV. The CDR3 runs to 14 residues. V was clipped by 1 base and J by 2 bases, with 7 bases between them. CDR3 nucleotides: TGTGCCAGCAGCTTAGTACAGCTCACAGATACGCAGTATTTT. Translated: CASSLVQLTDTQYF.